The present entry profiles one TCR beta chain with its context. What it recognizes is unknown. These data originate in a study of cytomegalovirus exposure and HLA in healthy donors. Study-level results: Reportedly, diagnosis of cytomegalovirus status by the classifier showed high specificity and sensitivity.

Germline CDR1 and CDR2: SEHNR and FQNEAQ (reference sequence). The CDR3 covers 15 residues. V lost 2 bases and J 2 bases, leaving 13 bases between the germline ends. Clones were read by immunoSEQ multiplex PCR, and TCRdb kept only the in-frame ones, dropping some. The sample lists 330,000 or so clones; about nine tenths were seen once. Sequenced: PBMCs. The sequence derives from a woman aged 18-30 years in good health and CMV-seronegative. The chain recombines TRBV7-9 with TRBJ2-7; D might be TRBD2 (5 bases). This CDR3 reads CASSLKGLATYEQYF. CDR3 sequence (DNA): TGTGCCAGCAGCTTAAAGGGTCTAGCAACCTACGAGCAGTACTTC.